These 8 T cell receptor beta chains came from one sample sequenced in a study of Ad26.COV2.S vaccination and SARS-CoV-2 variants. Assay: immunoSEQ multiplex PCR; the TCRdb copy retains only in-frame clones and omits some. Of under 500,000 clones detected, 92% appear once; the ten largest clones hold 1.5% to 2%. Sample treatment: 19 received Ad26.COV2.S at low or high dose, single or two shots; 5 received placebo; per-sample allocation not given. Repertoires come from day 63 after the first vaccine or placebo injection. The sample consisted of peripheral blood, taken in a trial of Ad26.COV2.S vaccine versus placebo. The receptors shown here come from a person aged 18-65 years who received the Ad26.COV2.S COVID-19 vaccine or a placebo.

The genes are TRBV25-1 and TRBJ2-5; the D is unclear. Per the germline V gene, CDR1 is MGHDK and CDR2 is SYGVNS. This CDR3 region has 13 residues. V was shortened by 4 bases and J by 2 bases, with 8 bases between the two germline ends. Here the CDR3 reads CASSGPTQETQYF. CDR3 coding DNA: TGTGCCAGCAGTGGACCCACACAAGAGACCCAGTACTTC.

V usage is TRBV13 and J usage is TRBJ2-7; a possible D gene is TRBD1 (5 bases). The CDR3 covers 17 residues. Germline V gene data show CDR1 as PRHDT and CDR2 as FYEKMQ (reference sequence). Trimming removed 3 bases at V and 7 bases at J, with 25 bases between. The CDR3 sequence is CASSFRSTRQSPGEQYF. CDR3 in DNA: TGTGCCAGCAGCTTCCGATCGACCCGACAGAGTCCTGGGGAGCAGTACTTC. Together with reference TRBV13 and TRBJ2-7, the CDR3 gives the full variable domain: AAGVIQSPRHLIKEKRETATLKCYPIPRHDTVYWYQQGPGQDPQFLISFYEKMQSDKGSIPDRFSAQQFSDYHSELNMSSLELGDSALYFCASSFRSTRQSPGEQYFGPGTRLTVT.

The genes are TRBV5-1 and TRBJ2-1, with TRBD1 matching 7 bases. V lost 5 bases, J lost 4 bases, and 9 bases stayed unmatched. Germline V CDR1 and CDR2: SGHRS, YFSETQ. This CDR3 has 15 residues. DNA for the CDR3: TGCGCCAGCAGTCGCACCGGGACAGAGTACAATGAGCAGTTCTTC. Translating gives CASSRTGTEYNEQFF.

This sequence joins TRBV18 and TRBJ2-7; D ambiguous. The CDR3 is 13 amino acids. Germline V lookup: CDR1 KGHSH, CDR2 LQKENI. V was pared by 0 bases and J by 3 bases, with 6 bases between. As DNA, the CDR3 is TGTGCCAGCTCACCACCCTCCCTCTACGAGCAGTACTTC. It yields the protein CASSPPSLYEQYF.

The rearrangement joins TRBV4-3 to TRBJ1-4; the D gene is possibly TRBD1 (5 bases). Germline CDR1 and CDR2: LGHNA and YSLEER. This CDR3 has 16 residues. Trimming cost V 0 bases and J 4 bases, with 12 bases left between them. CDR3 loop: CASSQDLGTGNEKLFF. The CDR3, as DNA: TGCGCCAGCAGCCAAGATCTGGGGACGGGTAATGAAAAACTGTTTTTT.

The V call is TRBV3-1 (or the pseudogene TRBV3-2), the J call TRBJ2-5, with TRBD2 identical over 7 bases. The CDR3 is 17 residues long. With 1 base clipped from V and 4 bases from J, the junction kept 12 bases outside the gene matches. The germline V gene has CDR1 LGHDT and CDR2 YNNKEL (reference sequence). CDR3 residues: CASSQVLTGGYAETQYF. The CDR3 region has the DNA TGTGCCAGCAGCCAAGTCCTAACGGGGGGTTACGCAGAGACCCAGTACTTC.

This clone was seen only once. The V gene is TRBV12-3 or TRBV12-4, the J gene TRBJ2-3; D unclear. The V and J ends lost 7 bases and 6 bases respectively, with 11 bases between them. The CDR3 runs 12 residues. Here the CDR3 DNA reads TGTGCCAGCAATGACATTGGGGATACGCAGTATTTT. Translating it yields CASNDIGDTQYF.

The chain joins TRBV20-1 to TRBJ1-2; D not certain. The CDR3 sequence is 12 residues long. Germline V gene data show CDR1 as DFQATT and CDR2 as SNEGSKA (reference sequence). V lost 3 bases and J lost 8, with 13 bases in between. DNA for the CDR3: TGCAGTGCTAGTGGGGTTCCGATAGGCTACACCTTC. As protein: CSASGVPIGYTF.